This is a list of T cell receptor beta chains from one sample in a study of cytomegalovirus exposure and HLA in healthy donors. Assay used: immunoSEQ multiplex PCR; TCRdb lists only in-frame clones, some missing. Of about 150,000 clones in the sample, 77% were seen once. The sample consisted of PBMCs. The receptors come from a woman aged 30 to 39 in good health and CMV-seropositive. The CDR3 runs from the conserved cysteine through the conserved F or W. A D gene is named only where the DNA matches it firmly. Clone size is shown for a subset of rows, as once, few, many or a class of expanded clone.

DNA: TGTGCCAGCAGCCCAACCCACAGGGACGCGGATGAAAAACTGTTTTTT
CDR3: CASSPTHRDADEKLFF
size: -
D: -
J: TRBJ1-4
V: TRBV4-2

DNA: TGTGCCTGGAATTCGGGGACAGGGGTAGGTGGCTACACCTTC
CDR3: CAWNSGTGVGGYTF
size: -
D: TRBD1
J: TRBJ1-2
V: TRBV30

DNA: TGTGCCAGCAGCTTTGGACAGGGGACAAGCGCGACCCAGTACTTC
CDR3: CASSFGQGTSATQYF
size: -
D: TRBD1
J: TRBJ2-5
V: TRBV7-6

DNA: TGTGCCAGCAGTTCATGGGACAGGGGAAGTTGGCAGCCCCAGCATTTT
CDR3: CASSSWDRGSWQPQHF
size: -
D: TRBD1
J: TRBJ1-5
V: TRBV28

DNA: TGTGCCACCCATAGGGGGTTGAACACTGAAGCTTTCTTT
CDR3: CATHRGLNTEAFF
size: many
D: -
J: TRBJ1-1
V: TRBV27

DNA: TGTGCCAGCAGCTTACATATGGCTAGCGGGACCTCTGGGGCCAACGTCCTGACTTTC
CDR3: CASSLHMASGTSGANVLTF
size: -
D: TRBD2
J: TRBJ2-6
V: TRBV7-2

DNA: TGCGCCAGCAGCTTTGAACAGGGTTTTTCCGAAGCTTTCTTT
CDR3: CASSFEQGFSEAFF
size: -
D: -
J: TRBJ1-1
V: TRBV5-1

DNA: TGTGCCAGCAGTTCTACAGCTAACTATGGCTACACCTTC
CDR3: CASSSTANYGYTF
size: -
D: -
J: TRBJ1-2
V: TRBV28

DNA: TGTGCCGGGGGCCCCGGCACTAGCGGGACTTACAATGAGCAGTTCTTC
CDR3: CAGGPGTSGTYNEQFF
size: -
D: TRBD2
J: TRBJ2-1
V: TRBV28

DNA: TGTGCCATCAGGATAGACAGGGGCCAGAACACTGAAGCTTTCTTT
CDR3: CAIRIDRGQNTEAFF
size: -
D: TRBD1
J: TRBJ1-1
V: TRBV10-3

DNA: TGTGCCAGTAGTATCATGGGAGCGGCCTATGGCTACACCTTC
CDR3: CASSIMGAAYGYTF
size: few
D: -
J: TRBJ1-2
V: TRBV19

DNA: TGTGCCAGCAGTACAGCGGGAGGGCCCACCGGGGAGCTGTTTTTT
CDR3: CASSTAGGPTGELFF
size: -
D: TRBD2
J: TRBJ2-2
V: TRBV28

DNA: TGTGCCTCCCCAAAACCGGGACAGGGTTACGAGCAGTACTTC
CDR3: CASPKPGQGYEQYF
size: -
D: TRBD1
J: TRBJ2-7
V: TRBV30

DNA: TGTGCCAGCAGCTTTGGACAGGGGCCCTCCTACGAGCAGTACTTC
CDR3: CASSFGQGPSYEQYF
size: -
D: TRBD1
J: TRBJ2-7
V: TRBV5-8

DNA: TGCGCCAGCAGCCCTCTATTCCCGACTAACTATGGCTACACCTTC
CDR3: CASSPLFPTNYGYTF
size: -
D: -
J: TRBJ1-2
V: TRBV4-1

DNA: TGCGCCAGCAGCTTGGGCAGGGAATCCTACGAGCAGTACTTC
CDR3: CASSLGRESYEQYF
size: -
D: -
J: TRBJ2-7
V: TRBV5-1

DNA: TGTGCCAGCGCTGGGCAGGGGGCAGACCCGTACCTTCAGTTCTTC
CDR3: CASAGQGADPYLQFF
size: -
D: TRBD1
J: TRBJ2-1
V: TRBV7-9

DNA: TGTGCCCGCGGTAAGGCGAGCACAGATACGCAGTATTTT
CDR3: CARGKASTDTQYF
size: -
D: -
J: TRBJ2-3
V: TRBV6-1

DNA: TGTGCCAGCAGTTTACTCCCCGGGACAATCACCTTCAGGGGGCAGTTCTTC
CDR3: CASSLLPGTITFRGQFF
size: -
D: -
J: TRBJ2-1
V: TRBV27

DNA: TGTGCCAGCAGCGAACGACCCGGAGGGGCTTTCTTT
CDR3: CASSERPGGAFF
size: -
D: -
J: TRBJ1-1
V: TRBV7-2

DNA: TGTGCCAGCTCACCACTAGTGAGCTCCTACAATGAGCAGTTCTTC
CDR3: CASSPLVSSYNEQFF
size: once
D: -
J: TRBJ2-1
V: TRBV18

DNA: TGTGCCATCAAAACGGACAGGAACTATGGCTACACCTTC
CDR3: CAIKTDRNYGYTF
size: -
D: TRBD1
J: TRBJ1-2
V: TRBV28

DNA: TGTGCCAGCAGCTCAGGCACTAGCGGGAGGGGAGATACGCAGTATTTT
CDR3: CASSSGTSGRGDTQYF
size: -
D: TRBD2
J: TRBJ2-3
V: TRBV13

DNA: TGTGCCAGCCGGGACAGCCACTACGAGCAGTACTTC
CDR3: CASRDSHYEQYF
size: -
D: TRBD1
J: TRBJ2-7
V: TRBV11-3

DNA: TGTGCCAGCAGCTTAGATCCAGGCCTCACTGAAGCTTTCTTT
CDR3: CASSLDPGLTEAFF
size: -
D: -
J: TRBJ1-1
V: TRBV7-9

DNA: TGTGCCAGCAGCTCGCCCAGCGGGATAACGGAGACCCAGTACTTC
CDR3: CASSSPSGITETQYF
size: -
D: TRBD2
J: TRBJ2-5
V: TRBV7-9

DNA: TGTGCCAGCAGTACCATGACGGGCGGGAGTTGGTACGAGCAGTACTTC
CDR3: CASSTMTGGSWYEQYF
size: -
D: TRBD2
J: TRBJ2-7
V: TRBV27

DNA: TGTGCCAGCAGCCCGGGACAGGCAACTAACTATGGCTACACCTTC
CDR3: CASSPGQATNYGYTF
size: once
D: TRBD1
J: TRBJ1-2
V: TRBV5-6

DNA: TGTGCCAGCAGCCTCGGGACTAGCGGGACGGGAGAGACCCAGTACTTC
CDR3: CASSLGTSGTGETQYF
size: -
D: TRBD2
J: TRBJ2-5
V: TRBV7-2

DNA: TGTGCCAGTAGTGCCTCACAGGTGGGGATCTCCGAGCAGTACTTC
CDR3: CASSASQVGISEQYF
size: -
D: -
J: TRBJ2-7
V: TRBV19

DNA: TGCGCCAGCAGTGACCCAGGACTAGCGGGAACCTACGAGCAGTACTTC
CDR3: CASSDPGLAGTYEQYF
size: -
D: TRBD2
J: TRBJ2-7
V: TRBV10-1

DNA: TGTGCCAGCAGCGGAGGGGACTTCAACGAGCAGTACTTC
CDR3: CASSGGDFNEQYF
size: -
D: -
J: TRBJ2-7
V: TRBV5-4

DNA: TGTGCCATCAAAAGGTCAGGGACTAGCGTCGGCAATGAGCAGTTCTTC
CDR3: CAIKRSGTSVGNEQFF
size: -
D: TRBD2
J: TRBJ2-1
V: TRBV10-3

DNA: TGTGCCAGCAGCCCGGGGGTAGCGGGCCACTACGAGCAGTACTTC
CDR3: CASSPGVAGHYEQYF
size: -
D: TRBD2
J: TRBJ2-7
V: TRBV5-4

DNA: TGCGCCAGCAGCCAAGGGGGGGGTGGACAGGGTAACAATCAGCCCCAGCATTTT
CDR3: CASSQGGGGQGNNQPQHF
size: -
D: TRBD1
J: TRBJ1-5
V: TRBV4-1

DNA: TGTGCCAGCAGTTTCCGGGACAGGTACTACGAGCAGTACTTC
CDR3: CASSFRDRYYEQYF
size: once
D: TRBD1
J: TRBJ2-7
V: TRBV28

DNA: TGCGCCAGCAGCCAAGATTTCAGGAAGAGCACAGATACGCAGTATTTT
CDR3: CASSQDFRKSTDTQYF
size: -
D: -
J: TRBJ2-3
V: TRBV4-1

DNA: TGTGCCAGTATGAAGCCGGGAGACAAAAACATTCAGTACTTC
CDR3: CASMKPGDKNIQYF
size: once
D: -
J: TRBJ2-4
V: TRBV19

DNA: TGTGCCAGCAGCCCGACTAGCGGGAGGGATGAGCAGTACTTC
CDR3: CASSPTSGRDEQYF
size: -
D: TRBD2
J: TRBJ2-7
V: TRBV7-2

DNA: TGTGCCACCAGCAGAGGTCAGGTGGTCTACGAGCAGTACTTC
CDR3: CATSRGQVVYEQYF
size: -
D: -
J: TRBJ2-7
V: TRBV15

DNA: TGTGCCAGCAGCAGCGGACCGGTGGGCACAGATACGCAGTATTTT
CDR3: CASSSGPVGTDTQYF
size: few
D: -
J: TRBJ2-3
V: TRBV9

DNA: TGCGCCAGCAGCTTACAACAGGGGGCGCGGAATGGCTACACCTTC
CDR3: CASSLQQGARNGYTF
size: -
D: TRBD1
J: TRBJ1-2
V: TRBV5-1

DNA: TGTGCCAGCAGTGAGGGATTTGGAGGCGACACCGGGGAGCTGTTTTTT
CDR3: CASSEGFGGDTGELFF
size: -
D: -
J: TRBJ2-2
V: TRBV6-1

DNA: TGTGCCATCAGTGAGTCGATTTCGTTCGGGCGGGAATTGGGAGATACGCAGTATTTT
CDR3: CAISESISFGRELGDTQYF
size: once
D: -
J: TRBJ2-3
V: TRBV10-3

DNA: TGTGCCAGCAGCTTGGGAGGTGGCACCTACGAGCAGTACTTC
CDR3: CASSLGGGTYEQYF
size: -
D: -
J: TRBJ2-7
V: TRBV5-8

DNA: TGTGCCAGCAGCTTGGGAGGGCCCTACAATGAGCAGTTCTTC
CDR3: CASSLGGPYNEQFF
size: -
D: -
J: TRBJ2-1
V: TRBV5-8

DNA: TGTGCCAGCAGCTTATCGTGGAGGGACAGGGATAGATCCTACGAGCAGTACTTC
CDR3: CASSLSWRDRDRSYEQYF
size: -
D: TRBD1
J: TRBJ2-7
V: TRBV11-2

DNA: TGCAGCGTTGGGGGGACAGACAATCAGCCCCAGCATTTT
CDR3: CSVGGTDNQPQHF
size: -
D: TRBD1
J: TRBJ1-5
V: TRBV29-1

DNA: TGCGCCAGCAGCCCAACCACGCGGGGGGGAAACACTGAAGCTTTCTTT
CDR3: CASSPTTRGGNTEAFF
size: -
D: -
J: TRBJ1-1
V: TRBV5-1

DNA: TGTGCCAGCAGCCCCGACAGGGGCAATCAGCCCCAGCATTTT
CDR3: CASSPDRGNQPQHF
size: -
D: TRBD1
J: TRBJ1-5
V: TRBV5-6